The entry below gives a single TCR beta chain sequence along with its context. Its matching antigen is unknown. Here immunoSEQ multiplex PCR was the method, and the copy in TCRdb shows in-frame clones only, minus some. The table has over 65,000 clones, 94% seen once. This record belongs to a study of cytomegalovirus exposure and HLA in healthy donors. Study-level points and caveats: It was confirmed in vitro that three of the CMV-associated chains were specific for CMV antigens. A later analysis found first-cohort TCR clusters tended to co-occur in the 120 validation repertoires.

The CDR3 is made up of 19 amino acids. The germline gives CDR1 SGDLS, CDR2 YYNGEE. Losses at the gene ends were 3 bases for V and 0 bases for J; bases not matched to a gene: 12. The source material was PBMCs. The receptor's source is a woman aged 18-30 years in good health and CMV-seropositive. The J gene is TRBJ2-6, the V gene TRBV9; 7 nucleotides match TRBD1. The CDR3 protein is CASSGPGTEGNSGANVLTF. The CDR3 DNA follows: TGTGCCAGCAGCGGGCCCGGGACAGAAGGAAACTCTGGGGCCAACGTCCTGACTTTC.